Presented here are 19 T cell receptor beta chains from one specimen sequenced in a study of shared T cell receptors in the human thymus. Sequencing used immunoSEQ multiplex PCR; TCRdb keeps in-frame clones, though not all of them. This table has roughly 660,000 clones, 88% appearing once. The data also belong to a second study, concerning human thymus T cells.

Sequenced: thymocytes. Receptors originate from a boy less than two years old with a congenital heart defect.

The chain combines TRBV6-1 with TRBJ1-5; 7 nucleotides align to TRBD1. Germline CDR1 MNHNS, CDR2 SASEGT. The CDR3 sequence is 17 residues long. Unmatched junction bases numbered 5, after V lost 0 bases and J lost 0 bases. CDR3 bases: TGTGCCAGCAGTGAAGCCGAACAGGGGTATAGCAATCAGCCCCAGCATTTT. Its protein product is CASSEAEQGYSNQPQHF.

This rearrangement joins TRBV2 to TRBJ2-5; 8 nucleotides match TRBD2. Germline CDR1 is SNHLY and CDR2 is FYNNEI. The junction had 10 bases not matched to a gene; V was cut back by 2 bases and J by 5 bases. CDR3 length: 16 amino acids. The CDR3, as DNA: TGTGCCAGCAGTGAACCCCGGGCGGGGGGAGTGGAGACCCAGTACTTC. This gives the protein CASSEPRAGGVETQYF.

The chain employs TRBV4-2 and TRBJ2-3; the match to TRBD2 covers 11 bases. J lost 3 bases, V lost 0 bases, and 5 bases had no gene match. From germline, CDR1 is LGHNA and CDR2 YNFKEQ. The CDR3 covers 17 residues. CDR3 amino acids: CASSQDGTSGQTDTQYF. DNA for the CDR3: TGTGCCAGCAGCCAAGATGGGACTAGCGGTCAAACAGATACGCAGTATTTT.

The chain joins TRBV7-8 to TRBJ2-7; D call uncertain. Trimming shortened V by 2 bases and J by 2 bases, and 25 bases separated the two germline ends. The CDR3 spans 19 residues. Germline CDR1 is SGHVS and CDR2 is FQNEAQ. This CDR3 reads CASSLSPSGAPRRAYEQYF. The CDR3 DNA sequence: TGTGCCAGCAGCTTATCCCCTTCCGGAGCCCCCCGGCGTGCCTACGAGCAGTACTTC.

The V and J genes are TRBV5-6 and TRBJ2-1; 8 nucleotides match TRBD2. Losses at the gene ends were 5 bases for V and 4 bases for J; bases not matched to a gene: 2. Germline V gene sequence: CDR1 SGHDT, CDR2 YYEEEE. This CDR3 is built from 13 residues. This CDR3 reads CASRAGVYNEQFF. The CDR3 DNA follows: TGTGCCAGCAGAGCGGGAGTTTACAATGAGCAGTTCTTC. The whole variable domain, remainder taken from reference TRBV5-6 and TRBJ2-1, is DAGVTQSPTHLIKTRGQQVTLRCSPKSGHDTVSWYQQALGQGPQFIFQYYEEEERQRGNFPDRFSGHQFPNYSSELNVNALLLGDSALYLCASRAGVYNEQFFGPGTRLTVL.

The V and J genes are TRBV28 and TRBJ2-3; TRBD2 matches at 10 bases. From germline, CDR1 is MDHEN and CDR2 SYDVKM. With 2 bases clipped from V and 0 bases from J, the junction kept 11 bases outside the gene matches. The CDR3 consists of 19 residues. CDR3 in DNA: TGTGCCAGCAGTTTAGCCCATCGCGAAGCGGGAGGGAGCACAGATACGCAGTATTTT. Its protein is CASSLAHREAGGSTDTQYF. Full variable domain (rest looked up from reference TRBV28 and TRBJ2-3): DVKVTQSSRYLVKRTGEKVFLECVQDMDHENMFWYRQDPGLGLRLIYFSYDVKMKEKGDIPEGYSVSREKKERFSLILESASTNQTSMYLCASSLAHREAGGSTDTQYFGPGTRLTVL.

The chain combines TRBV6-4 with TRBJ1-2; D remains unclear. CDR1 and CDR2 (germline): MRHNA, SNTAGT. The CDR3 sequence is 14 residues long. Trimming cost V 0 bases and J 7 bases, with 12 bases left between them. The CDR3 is CASSDSVAGIGYTF. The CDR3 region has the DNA TGTGCCAGCAGTGACTCGGTCGCCGGGATTGGCTACACCTTC.

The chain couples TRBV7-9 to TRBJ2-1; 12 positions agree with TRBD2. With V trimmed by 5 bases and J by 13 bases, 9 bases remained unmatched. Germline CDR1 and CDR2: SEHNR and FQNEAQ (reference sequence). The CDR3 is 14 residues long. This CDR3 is CASSKRTSGKGQFF. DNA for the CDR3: TGTGCCAGCAGCAAAAGGACTAGCGGGAAAGGACAGTTCTTC.

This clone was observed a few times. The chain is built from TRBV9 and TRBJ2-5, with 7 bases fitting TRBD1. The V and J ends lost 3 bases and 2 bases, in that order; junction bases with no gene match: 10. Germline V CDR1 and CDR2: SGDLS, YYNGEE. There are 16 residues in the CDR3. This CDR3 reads CASSAQPGQRQETQYF. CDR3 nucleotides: TGTGCCAGCAGCGCCCAACCGGGACAGAGACAAGAGACCCAGTACTTC.

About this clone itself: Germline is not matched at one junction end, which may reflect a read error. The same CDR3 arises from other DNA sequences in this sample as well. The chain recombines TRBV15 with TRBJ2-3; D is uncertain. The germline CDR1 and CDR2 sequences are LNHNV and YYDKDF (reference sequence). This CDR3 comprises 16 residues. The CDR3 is CATSSPIAWGTDTQYF. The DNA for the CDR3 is TGCGCCACCAGCAGTCCTATAGCCTGGGGCACAGATACGCAGTATTTT. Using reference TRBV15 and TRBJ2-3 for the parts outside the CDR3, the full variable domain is DAMVIQNPRYQVTQFGKPVTLSCSQTLNHNVMYWYQQKSSQAPKLLFHYYDKDFNNEADTPDNFQSRRPNTSFCFLDIRSPGLGDTAMYLCATSSPIAWGTDTQYFGPGTRLTVL.

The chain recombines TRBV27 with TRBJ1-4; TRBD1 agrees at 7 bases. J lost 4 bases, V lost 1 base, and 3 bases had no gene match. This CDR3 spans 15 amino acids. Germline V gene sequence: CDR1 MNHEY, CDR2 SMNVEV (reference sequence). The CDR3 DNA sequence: TGTGCCAGCAGTTTATTCCAGGGGGGTAATGAAAAACTGTTTTTT. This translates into CASSLFQGGNEKLFF.

CDR3 in amino acids: CASSPRTSGTYTQYF. As DNA, the CDR3 is TGTGCCAGCTCACCGAGGACTAGCGGGACCTATACGCAGTATTTT. The chain has TRBV18 and TRBJ2-3, with TRBD2 matching 12 bases. Germline V CDR1 and CDR2: KGHSH, LQKENI. The CDR3 loop spans 15 amino acids. J was trimmed by 7 bases and V by 3 bases; bases with no gene match: 5.

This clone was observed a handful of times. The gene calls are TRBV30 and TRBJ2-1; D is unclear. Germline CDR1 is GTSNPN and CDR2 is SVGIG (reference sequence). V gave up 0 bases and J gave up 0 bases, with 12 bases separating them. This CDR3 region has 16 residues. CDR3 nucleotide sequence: TGTGCCTGGAGTGTACGGTCCCCGAGCTCCTACAATGAGCAGTTCTTC. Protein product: CAWSVRSPSSYNEQFF. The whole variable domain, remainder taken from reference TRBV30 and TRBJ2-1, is SQTIHQWPATLVQPVGSPLSLECTVEGTSNPNLYWYRQAAGRGLQLLFYSVGIGQISSEVPQNLSASRPQDRQFILSSKKLLLSDSGFYLCAWSVRSPSSYNEQFFGPGTRLTVL.

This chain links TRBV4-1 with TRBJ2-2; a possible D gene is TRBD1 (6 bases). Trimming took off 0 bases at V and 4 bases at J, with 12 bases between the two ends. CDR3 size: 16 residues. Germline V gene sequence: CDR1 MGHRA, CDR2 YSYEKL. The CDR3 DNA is TGCGCCAGCAGCCAAGATTTGGGGGCGAGCACCGGGGAGCTGTTTTTT. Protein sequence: CASSQDLGASTGELFF.

CDR3 DNA: TGTGCCAGCAGCTCTAGCGTGCCCGTAGGCGAGCAGTACTTC. As protein: CASSSSVPVGEQYF. The chain recombines TRBV11-3 with TRBJ2-7; tentatively, D is TRBD2 (6 bases). The CDR3 spans 14 residues. Germline V gene sequence: CDR1 SGHNT, CDR2 YENEEA. V lost 4 bases and J 6 bases, leaving 16 bases between the germline ends.

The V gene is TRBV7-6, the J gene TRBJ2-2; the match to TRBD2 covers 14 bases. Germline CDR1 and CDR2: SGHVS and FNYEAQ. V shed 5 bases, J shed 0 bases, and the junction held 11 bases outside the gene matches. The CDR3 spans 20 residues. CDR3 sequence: CASSRQPRLAGGSNTGELFF. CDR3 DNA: TGTGCCAGCAGCCGCCAACCCCGACTAGCGGGAGGGTCGAACACCGGGGAGCTGTTTTTT.

The CDR3 protein is CASSGTGVADTQYF. In DNA form, the CDR3 reads TGCGCCAGCAGCGGTACAGGGGTTGCAGATACGCAGTATTTT. The chain is built from TRBV5-1 and TRBJ2-3, with 7 bases identical to TRBD1. The junction had 6 bases not matched to a gene; V was cut back by 4 bases and J by 4 bases. The germline gives CDR1 SGHRS, CDR2 YFSETQ. The CDR3 is 14 amino acids.

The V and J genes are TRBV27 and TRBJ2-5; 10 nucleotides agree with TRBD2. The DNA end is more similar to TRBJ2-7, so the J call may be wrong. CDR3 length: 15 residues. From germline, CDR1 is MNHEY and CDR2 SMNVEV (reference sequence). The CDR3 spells CASSLGRTSGIEQYF. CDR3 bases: TGTGCCAGCAGTTTAGGGCGGACTAGCGGAATCGAGCAGTACTTC.

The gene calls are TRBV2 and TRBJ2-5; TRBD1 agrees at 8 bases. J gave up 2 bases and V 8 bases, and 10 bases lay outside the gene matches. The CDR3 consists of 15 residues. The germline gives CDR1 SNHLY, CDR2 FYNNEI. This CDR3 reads CASLDGQGPQETQYF. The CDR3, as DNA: TGTGCCAGCTTAGATGGACAGGGCCCTCAAGAGACCCAGTACTTC.